The rows below give T cell receptor beta chains drawn from one sample of a study of blood T cell repertoires in COVID-19. Repertoires were generated with immunoSEQ multiplex PCR, while TCRdb's copy carries only in-frame clones and drops some. The table lists hundreds of thousands of clones, approximately 90% of them singletons. The material sequenced was PBMCs or T cells enriched from blood (not recorded which). These receptors were obtained from a man in his forties or fifties who had recovered from COVID-19. Both conserved end residues are part of each CDR3. The order of the fields is D gene, clone size, J gene, V gene, CDR3 DNA, CDR3 protein. D genes are given only for firm matches. Not every row has a clone size; where given, it reads once, few, many or a size class.

>NA|few|TRBJ1-2|TRBV19
TGTGCCAGTAGTATAACCGGGAGTTCGGGAAGAGGCTACACCTTC
CASSITGSSGRGYTF
>TRBD1|NA|TRBJ2-2|TRBV11-2
TGTGCCAGCAGCTTAGGGACAGGGGGAGGGGCCCCGAACACCGGGGAGCTGTTTTTT
CASSLGTGGGAPNTGELFF
>TRBD2|NA|TRBJ2-7|TRBV14
TGTGCCAGCAGTTTTGGAGGGACTACCTACGAGCAGTACTTC
CASSFGGTTYEQYF
>TRBD1|NA|TRBJ1-2|TRBV12-3/TRBV12-4
TGTGCCAGCAGGCGGACAGGGTTCTATGGCTACACCTTC
CASRRTGFYGYTF
>TRBD2|NA|TRBJ2-3|TRBV6-5
TGTGCCAGCAGTTACGGGGGGGGAGTCACAGATACGCAGTATTTT
CASSYGGGVTDTQYF
>NA|NA|TRBJ2-3|TRBV2
TGTGCCAGCAAACTAGGAGAGGGCACAGATACGCAGTATTTT
CASKLGEGTDTQYF
>TRBD2|NA|TRBJ2-5|TRBV5-1
TGCGCCAGCAGCTTGGGCGGGGCTAGCGGGATGATCCAAGAGACCCAGTACTTC
CASSLGGASGMIQETQYF
>NA|NA|TRBJ2-7|TRBV6-5
TGTGCCAGCAGGGCAATACAGGGCGGAGAGCAGTACTTC
CASRAIQGGEQYF
>NA|NA|TRBJ1-5|TRBV10-3
TGTGCCATCAGTGCTGGCGGAGCCCAGCCCCAGCATTTT
CAISAGGAQPQHF
>NA|NA|TRBJ2-1|TRBV29-1
TGCAGCGGGGGAGCTAGCGAGTACAATGAGCAGTTCTTC
CSGGASEYNEQFF
>TRBD1|NA|TRBJ1-1|TRBV5-1
TGCGCCAGCAGATTCGGACAGGGGGACACTGAAGCTTTCTTT
CASRFGQGDTEAFF
>TRBD2|NA|TRBJ2-1|TRBV11-1
TGTGCCAGCAGTCCGCTGACTAGCGCGGGGGTCAATGAGCAGTTCTTC
CASSPLTSAGVNEQFF
>NA|NA|TRBJ2-5|TRBV6-5
TGTGCCAGCAGTTACGGGCAGGGCGCTATTCAAGAGACCCAGTACTTC
CASSYGQGAIQETQYF
>TRBD1|once|TRBJ1-4|TRBV28
TGTGCCAGCAGTTCAGCGGCGGAGACAGGGGAAAAACTGTTTTTT
CASSSAAETGEKLFF
>NA|NA|TRBJ2-7|TRBV5-6
TGTGCCAGCAGCACTCGGCGTGGGCACTCCTACGAGCAGTACTTC
CASSTRRGHSYEQYF
>NA|NA|TRBJ2-5|TRBV4-1
TGCGCCAGCAGCCACCTCGATGCGGGGAGGGAGACCCAGTACTTC
CASSHLDAGRETQYF
>TRBD1|few|TRBJ1-2|TRBV10-2
TGCGCCGGTGCCCCGGGACAGGGGGCTGCTGGCTACACCTTC
CAGAPGQGAAGYTF
>NA|NA|TRBJ2-3|TRBV19
TGTGCCAGTAGGGTGGCGGAGACCTTCACAGATACGCAGTATTTT
CASRVAETFTDTQYF
>NA|NA|TRBJ2-1|TRBV7-9
TGTGCCAGCAGCTTACGCGCACAACAGACCAATGAGCAGTTCTTC
CASSLRAQQTNEQFF
>TRBD1|NA|TRBJ2-3|TRBV11-3
TGTGCCAGCAGCTTAGAACCCCCCCGACAGGGGGCGCGTGATACGCAGTATTTT
CASSLEPPRQGARDTQYF
>TRBD1|NA|TRBJ2-7|TRBV6-6
TGTGCCAGCAGCTCCTCCTGGGACAGCTACGAGCAGTACTTC
CASSSSWDSYEQYF
>NA|once|TRBJ2-1|TRBV18
TGTGCCAGCTCGCTCGGTCGAGAGAATGAGCAGTTCTTC
CASSLGRENEQFF
>TRBD1|NA|TRBJ2-5|TRBV19
TGTGCCAGTCGCGGAGGACAGGGGTTAGGGACCCAGTACTTC
CASRGGQGLGTQYF
>TRBD1|few|TRBJ1-6|TRBV27
TGTGCCAGCAGTTTTGACAGGGGAGTTTGGTCACCCCTCCACTTT
CASSFDRGVWSPLHF
>TRBD1|NA|TRBJ2-7|TRBV9
TGTGCCAGCAGCGTACGGGCGGGGACAGGGTCCTACGAGCAGTACTTC
CASSVRAGTGSYEQYF
>NA|NA|TRBJ1-5|TRBV15
TGTGCCACCAGCAAGACAGGTAACCAGCCCCAGCATTTT
CATSKTGNQPQHF
>NA|NA|TRBJ2-1|TRBV20-1
TGCAGTGCCGACAGATACAATGAGCAGTTCTTC
CSADRYNEQFF
>NA|NA|TRBJ1-6|TRBV4-3
TGCGCCAGCAGCCAAGATGGCGGTACACCCCTCCACTTT
CASSQDGGTPLHF
>NA|NA|TRBJ2-1|TRBV4-3
TGCGCCAGCAGCCAAGATCGGAGCGATTCCTACAATGAGCAGTTCTTC
CASSQDRSDSYNEQFF
>TRBD2|NA|TRBJ2-1|TRBV19
TGTGCCAGTAGTATGGGACTAGCGGTCTATGAGCAGTTCTTC
CASSMGLAVYEQFF
>TRBD2|NA|TRBJ2-7|TRBV10-3
TGTGCCAGCGCCGATGGACTAGCGGGAGCAGGGAGCGAGCAGTACTTC
CASADGLAGAGSEQYF
>TRBD1|few|TRBJ2-2|TRBV6-5
TGTGCCAGCAGTTGGGGACAGGGTGTCGCCGGGGAGCTGTTTTTT
CASSWGQGVAGELFF
>TRBD1|NA|TRBJ2-1|TRBV7-2
TGTGCCAGCAGCTTTAGGGACAGGGCCCTAATTTCCTACAATGAGCAGTTCTTC
CASSFRDRALISYNEQFF
>TRBD1|NA|TRBJ1-5|TRBV29-1
TGCAGCGTTGCCGGTCAGGGGGCAAATCAGCCCCAGCATTTT
CSVAGQGANQPQHF
>NA|NA|TRBJ2-2|TRBV3-1/TRBV3-2
TGTGCCAGCAGCCACACAGGTTCGGACACCGGGGAGCTGTTTTTT
CASSHTGSDTGELFF
>NA|few|TRBJ2-7|TRBV28
TGTGCCAGCAGTTTGTTGGCAGGGGGGTACGAGCAGTACTTC
CASSLLAGGYEQYF
>TRBD1|NA|TRBJ2-3|TRBV7-3
TGTGCCAGCAGCCCACAGGGGAATACGCAGTATTTT
CASSPQGNTQYF
>NA|NA|TRBJ2-1|TRBV6-5
TGTGCCAGCAGTCCTGGGACTAGACAGGGTGAGCAGTTCTTC
CASSPGTRQGEQFF
>TRBD2|NA|TRBJ2-5|TRBV7-9
TGTGCCAGCAGGCTTACTAGCGGGGGAGAGACCCAGTACTTC
CASRLTSGGETQYF
>TRBD1|NA|TRBJ2-7|TRBV18
TGTGCCAGCTCACCGGGGACAGGGGACGAGCAGTACTTC
CASSPGTGDEQYF
>TRBD1|once|TRBJ1-2|TRBV19
TGTGCCAGTAGCCTATACAGGGGGTCTAACGGCTACACCTTC
CASSLYRGSNGYTF
>TRBD2|NA|TRBJ2-5|TRBV6-5
TGTGCCAGCAGTTACTCTAGCGGGGGCACGTACTTC
CASSYSSGGTYF
>NA|NA|TRBJ2-5|TRBV29-1
TGCAGCGTTGAACCAGCGGCAGAGACCCAGTACTTC
CSVEPAAETQYF
>NA|NA|TRBJ2-7|TRBV5-4
TGTGCCAGCAGCCGAAACAGGGATGAGCAGTACTTC
CASSRNRDEQYF
>NA|NA|TRBJ1-3|TRBV3-1/TRBV3-2
TGTGCCAGCAGCCCGATCGGGGGGGGTTCTGGAAACACCATATATTTT
CASSPIGGGSGNTIYF
>TRBD2|NA|TRBJ2-1|TRBV2
TGTGCCAGCCAGACTAGCGGGAGGACAAATGAGCAGTTCTTC
CASQTSGRTNEQFF
>NA|NA|TRBJ1-1|TRBV7-2
TGTGCCAGCATCTCACCCGGTGACAGAAATTCAAGGGGCGCTTTCTTT
CASISPGDRNSRGAFF
>NA|NA|TRBJ2-7|TRBV19
TGTGCCAGTAGTACACGGGATGGGTACGAGCAGTACTTC
CASSTRDGYEQYF
>NA|NA|TRBJ2-5|TRBV5-1
TGCGCCAGCAGCCGGGACACACCGAGGCAAGAGACCCAGTACTTC
CASSRDTPRQETQYF
>TRBD2|once|TRBJ2-1|TRBV19
TGTGCCAGTGGGGGACTAGCCTACAATGAGCAGTTCTTC
CASGGLAYNEQFF
>TRBD1|NA|TRBJ1-6|TRBV5-6
TGTGCCAGCAGTCGCCGGGACAGGGACTCACCCCTCCACTTT
CASSRRDRDSPLHF
>TRBD2|once|TRBJ2-5|TRBV7-9
TGTGCCAGCAGCTTGGGGGGGCAAGAGACCCAGTACTTC
CASSLGGQETQYF
>NA|NA|TRBJ1-4|TRBV19
TGTGCCAGTAGAAGGGATGGGGGGGGCCTCCTGTCAAATGAAAAACTGTTTTTT
CASRRDGGGLLSNEKLFF
>NA|NA|TRBJ1-4|TRBV30
TGTGCCTTCAGTTTGGGGAGTGAAAAACTGTTTTTT
CAFSLGSEKLFF
>TRBD2|NA|TRBJ2-7|TRBV5-1
TGCGCCAGCAGCTTGGAGGGACTAGCGGGAAACTACGAGCAGTACTTC
CASSLEGLAGNYEQYF
>TRBD2|NA|TRBJ2-2|TRBV18
TGTGCCAGCTCACCACCGGGGAGGGAGGAAACCGGGGAGCTGTTTTTT
CASSPPGREETGELFF
>NA|NA|TRBJ2-4|TRBV5-1
TGCGCCAGCAGCTTGGAGGGAGAAAACATTCAGTACTTC
CASSLEGENIQYF
>TRBD1|NA|TRBJ2-3|TRBV12-5
TGTGCTAGAAGAGACCCGGGACAGGTAAGGGATACGCAGTATTTT
CARRDPGQVRDTQYF
>TRBD2|NA|TRBJ2-5|TRBV5-8
TGTGCCAGCAGCCCGCGGGGACTAGCGGGGCAAGAGACCCAGTACTTC
CASSPRGLAGQETQYF
>NA|NA|TRBJ2-3|TRBV5-5
TGTGCCAGCCTGACGGAGGCAGATACGCAGTATTTT
CASLTEADTQYF